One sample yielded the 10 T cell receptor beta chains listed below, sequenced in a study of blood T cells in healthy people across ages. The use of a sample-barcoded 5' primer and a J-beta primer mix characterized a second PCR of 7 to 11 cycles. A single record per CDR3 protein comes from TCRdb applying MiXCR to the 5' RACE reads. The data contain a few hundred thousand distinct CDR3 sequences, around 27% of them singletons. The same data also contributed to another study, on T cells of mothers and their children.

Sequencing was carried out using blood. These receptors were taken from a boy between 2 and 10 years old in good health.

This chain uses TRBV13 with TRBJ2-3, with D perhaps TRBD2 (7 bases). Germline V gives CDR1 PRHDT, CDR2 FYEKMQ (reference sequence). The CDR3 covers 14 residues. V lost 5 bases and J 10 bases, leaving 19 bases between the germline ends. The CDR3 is CASSAPGGPDAQYF. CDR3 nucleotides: TGTGCCAGCAGCGCCCCCGGGGGGCCAGACGCGCAGTATTTT.

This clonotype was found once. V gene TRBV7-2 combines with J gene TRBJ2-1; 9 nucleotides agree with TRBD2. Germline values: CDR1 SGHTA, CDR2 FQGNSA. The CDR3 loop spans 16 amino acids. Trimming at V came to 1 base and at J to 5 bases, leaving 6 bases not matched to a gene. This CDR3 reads CASSLGPAGGDNEQFF. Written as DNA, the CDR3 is TGTGCCAGCAGCTTAGGACCAGCGGGGGGTGACAATGAGCAGTTCTTC.

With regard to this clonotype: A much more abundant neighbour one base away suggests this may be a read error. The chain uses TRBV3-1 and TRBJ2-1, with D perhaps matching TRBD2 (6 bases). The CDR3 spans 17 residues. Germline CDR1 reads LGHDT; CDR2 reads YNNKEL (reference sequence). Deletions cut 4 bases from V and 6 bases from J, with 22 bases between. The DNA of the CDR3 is TGTGCCAGCAGCCCACGCACTAGCTATGCGAGGGGCAATGAGCAGTTCTTC. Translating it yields CASSPRTSYARGNEQFF.

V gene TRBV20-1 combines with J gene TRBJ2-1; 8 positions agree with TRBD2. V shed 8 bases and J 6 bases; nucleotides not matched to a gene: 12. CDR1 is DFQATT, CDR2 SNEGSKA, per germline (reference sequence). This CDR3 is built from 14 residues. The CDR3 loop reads CSPLAGSWGNEQFF. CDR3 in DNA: TGCAGTCCCTTAGCGGGGTCTTGGGGCAATGAGCAGTTCTTC.

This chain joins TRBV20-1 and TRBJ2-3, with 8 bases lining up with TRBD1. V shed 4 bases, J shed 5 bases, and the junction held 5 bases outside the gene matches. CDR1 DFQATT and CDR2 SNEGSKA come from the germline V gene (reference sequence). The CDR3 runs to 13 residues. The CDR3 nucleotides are TGCAGTGCTACAGGACAGGGCCAAGATACGCAGTATTTT. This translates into CSATGQGQDTQYF.

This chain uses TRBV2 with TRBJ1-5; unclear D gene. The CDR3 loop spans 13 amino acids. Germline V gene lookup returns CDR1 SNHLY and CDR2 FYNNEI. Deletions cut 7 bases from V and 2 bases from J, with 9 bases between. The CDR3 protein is CASTREGNQPQHF. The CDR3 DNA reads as TGTGCCAGCACCCGGGAGGGCAATCAGCCCCAGCATTTT.

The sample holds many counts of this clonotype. The CDR3, as DNA: TGCAGCGTTGGAGAGACAGGGTCCCAAAACATTCAGTACTTC. Translating gives CSVGETGSQNIQYF. This chain uses TRBV29-1 with TRBJ2-4; 7 nucleotides agree with TRBD1. This CDR3 is built from 14 residues. V dropped 4 bases and J dropped 5; count of bases not matched to a gene: 8. Germline CDR1 reads SQVTM; CDR2 reads ANQGSEA.

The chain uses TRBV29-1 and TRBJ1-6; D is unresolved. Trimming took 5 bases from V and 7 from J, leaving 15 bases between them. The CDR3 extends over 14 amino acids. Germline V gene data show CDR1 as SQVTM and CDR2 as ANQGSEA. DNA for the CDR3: TGCAGCGTTAGTGACGGAAGGGAGAATTCACCCCTCCACTTT. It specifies CSVSDGRENSPLHF.

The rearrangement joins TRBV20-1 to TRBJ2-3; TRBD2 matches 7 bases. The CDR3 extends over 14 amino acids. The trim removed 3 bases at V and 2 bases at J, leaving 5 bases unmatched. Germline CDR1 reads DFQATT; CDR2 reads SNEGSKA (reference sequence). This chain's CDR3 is CSARKRGLTDTQYF. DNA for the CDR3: TGCAGTGCTAGGAAGCGGGGACTCACAGATACGCAGTATTTT.

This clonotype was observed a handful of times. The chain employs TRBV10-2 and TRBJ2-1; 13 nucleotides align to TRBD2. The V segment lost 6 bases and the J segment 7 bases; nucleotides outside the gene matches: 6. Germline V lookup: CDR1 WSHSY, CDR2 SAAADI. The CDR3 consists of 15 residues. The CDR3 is CASSPTSGGENEQFF. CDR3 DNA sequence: TGCGCCAGCAGCCCAACTAGCGGGGGGGAAAATGAGCAGTTCTTC.